This is a list of T cell receptor beta chains from one sample in a study of blood T cell repertoires in COVID-19. The repertoire was sequenced with immunoSEQ multiplex PCR; TCRdb's copy has only in-frame clones and lacks some. Here the sample spans a few hundred thousand clones, 80% to 85% being singletons. Specimen: PBMCs or T cells enriched from blood (not recorded which). All receptors come from a man aged 50 to 59 who had recovered from COVID-19. Both conserved end residues are part of each CDR3. The order of the fields is CDR3 protein, CDR3 DNA, CDR3 length, D gene, clone size, J gene, V gene. A D gene is named only where the DNA matches it firmly. Clone size is shown for a subset of rows, as once, few, many or a class of expanded clone.

CATSRGGQGAAGELFF TGTGCCACCAGCAGAGGGGGACAGGGGGCGGCCGGGGAGCTGTTTTTT 16 TRBD1 once TRBJ2-2 TRBV15
CAISWDSHTGELFF TGTGCCATCAGCTGGGACTCCCACACCGGGGAGCTGTTTTTT 14 - - TRBJ2-2 TRBV10-3
CASSTGKNEKLFF TGTGCCAGCTCAACAGGGAAAAATGAAAAACTGTTTTTT 13 - - TRBJ1-4 TRBV18
CASSLGRQGGYTF TGTGCCAGCAGCTTGGGCCGCCAGGGAGGCTACACCTTC 13 - - TRBJ1-2 TRBV5-6
CASSRREVRGDEQFF TGTGCCAGCAGCCGACGGGAGGTCAGAGGGGATGAGCAGTTCTTC 15 TRBD2 - TRBJ2-1 TRBV11-2
CASSQSPTSLAQYF TGCGCCAGCAGCCAAAGCCCGACTAGTTTAGCGCAGTATTTT 14 - - TRBJ2-3 TRBV4-3
CASSVVNTEAFF TGTGCCAGCAGTGTCGTGAACACTGAAGCTTTCTTT 12 - - TRBJ1-1 TRBV25-1
CSVQVEGGNQPQHF TGCAGCGTTCAAGTCGAGGGGGGCAATCAGCCCCAGCATTTT 14 - - TRBJ1-5 TRBV29-1
CASGLRQGVSGANVLTF TGTGCTAGTGGCCTTCGACAGGGAGTCTCTGGGGCCAACGTCCTGACTTTC 17 TRBD1 - TRBJ2-6 TRBV12-5
CASRQGSQNNEQFF TGCGCCAGCAGGCAGGGGAGCCAGAACAATGAGCAGTTCTTC 14 - - TRBJ2-1 TRBV5-1
CASRPGNTGELFF TGCGCCAGCAGACCCGGGAACACCGGGGAGCTGTTTTTT 13 - - TRBJ2-2 TRBV5-1
CASSKFRDRGLGTGELFF TGCGCCAGCAGTAAGTTTCGGGACAGGGGGCTTGGTACCGGGGAGCTGTTTTTT 18 TRBD1 - TRBJ2-2 TRBV10-1
CAISPPGGGDTQYF TGTGCCATCAGTCCGCCTGGCGGGGGAGATACGCAGTATTTT 14 TRBD2 - TRBJ2-3 TRBV10-3
CASSPGLNTDTQYF TGTGCCAGCAGCCCGGGACTGAACACAGATACGCAGTATTTT 14 - - TRBJ2-3 TRBV2
CASRGAGANEQFF TGTGCCAGCAGGGGAGCGGGAGCCAATGAGCAGTTCTTC 13 TRBD2 - TRBJ2-1 TRBV12-3/TRBV12-4
CASSLGRTGGYGYTF TGTGCCAGCAGTTTAGGTCGGACAGGGGGCTATGGCTACACCTTC 15 TRBD1 - TRBJ1-2 TRBV27
CASRRTSGRYEQYF TGTGCCAGCAGGCGGACTAGCGGAAGATACGAGCAGTACTTC 14 TRBD2 - TRBJ2-7 TRBV11-2
CASSGRTGAIGNTGELFF TGTGCCAGTAGTGGCCGGACAGGGGCCATAGGGAACACCGGGGAGCTGTTTTTT 18 TRBD1 - TRBJ2-2 TRBV19
CASSGGANPGNTIYF TGTGCCAGTTCCGGAGGGGCGAATCCTGGAAACACCATATATTTT 15 - - TRBJ1-3 TRBV2
CASSFTVNTEAFF TGCGCCAGCAGCTTCACGGTGAACACTGAAGCTTTCTTT 13 - - TRBJ1-1 TRBV5-1
CASKGSGGRTYEQYF TGTGCCAGCAAGGGTAGCGGGGGGCGTACCTACGAGCAGTACTTC 15 TRBD2 - TRBJ2-7 TRBV27
CASSRPGGRQETQYF TGTGCCAGCAGCCGGCCGGGGGGAAGGCAGGAGACCCAGTACTTC 15 TRBD2 - TRBJ2-5 TRBV11-3
CASSQTGKGASNQPQHF TGTGCCAGCAGCCAGACCGGAAAGGGGGCAAGCAATCAGCCCCAGCATTTT 17 TRBD1 - TRBJ1-5 TRBV4-2
CASSAGRDYGYTF TGTGCCAGCAGCGCCGGGAGGGACTATGGCTACACCTTC 13 - - TRBJ1-2 TRBV6-5
CASSLAAVQANYGYTF TGTGCCAGCAGCTTGGCCGCAGTTCAGGCTAACTATGGCTACACCTTC 16 - - TRBJ1-2 TRBV5-4
CASSQSPGAAALMNTEAFF TGCGCCAGCAGCCAGTCCCCAGGGGCCGCGGCCCTTATGAACACTGAAGCTTTCTTT 19 - once TRBJ1-1 TRBV4-1
CASSAGGEDTQYF TGTGCCAGCAGTGCAGGGGGCGAAGATACGCAGTATTTT 13 TRBD1 - TRBJ2-3 TRBV2
CASSFEPRAHQPQHF TGTGCCAGCAGCTTCGAGCCCAGGGCCCATCAGCCCCAGCATTTT 15 - - TRBJ1-5 TRBV5-8
CASLERRGATEAFF TGTGCCAGCCTCGAGCGCAGGGGCGCGACTGAAGCTTTCTTT 14 - - TRBJ1-1 TRBV6-5
CASSPGQGVETEAFF TGCGCCAGCAGCCCGGGACAGGGGGTAGAAACTGAAGCTTTCTTT 15 TRBD1 - TRBJ1-1 TRBV5-1
CASSPSGGAQDTQYF TGCGCCAGCAGCCCCAGCGGGGGGGCCCAAGATACGCAGTATTTT 15 TRBD2 many TRBJ2-3 TRBV5-1
CSAHLGQGTGNTIYF TGCAGCGCTCACTTAGGACAGGGGACAGGAAACACCATATATTTT 15 TRBD1 - TRBJ1-3 TRBV29-1
CASSKAGLRSNQPQHF TGTGCCAGTAGTAAGGCAGGGCTTCGGAGCAATCAGCCCCAGCATTTT 16 - - TRBJ1-5 TRBV19
CASSPNWGDSYEQYF TGCGCCAGCAGCCCGAATTGGGGGGATTCCTACGAGCAGTACTTC 15 - - TRBJ2-7 TRBV4-3
CSVDSDYEQYF TGCAGCGTTGATTCAGATTACGAGCAGTACTTC 11 - - TRBJ2-7 TRBV29-1
CASSPRGGAPPSNYGYTF TGTGCCAGCAGCCCACGCGGGGGGGCCCCACCATCTAACTATGGCTACACCTTC 18 - - TRBJ1-2 TRBV9
CPWAGYSYEQYF TGTCCTTGGGCGGGGTATTCCTACGAGCAGTACTTC 12 - - TRBJ2-7 TRBV6-9
CASSPTRGGVMSEQFF TGTGCCAGCAGTCCAACGCGGGGGGGCGTGATGAGTGAGCAGTTCTTC 16 TRBD2 few TRBJ2-1 TRBV6-2/TRBV6-3
CVTVTGNYGYTF TGTGTTACCGTAACAGGTAACTATGGCTACACCTTC 12 - - TRBJ1-2 TRBV6-5
CASSLGESGNQPQHF TGCGCCAGCAGCTTGGGTGAGTCGGGCAATCAGCCCCAGCATTTT 15 - - TRBJ1-5 TRBV5-1
CASRGGATYYGYTF TGTGCCAGCAGGGGGGGGGCGACCTACTATGGCTACACCTTC 14 - - TRBJ1-2 TRBV27
CAWSAPLRGTAEAFF TGTGCCTGGAGCGCGCCCCTCAGGGGCACGGCTGAAGCTTTCTTT 15 - - TRBJ1-1 TRBV30
CASSLARGNNQPQHF TGTGCCAGCAGCTTAGCAAGAGGGAACAATCAGCCCCAGCATTTT 15 - - TRBJ1-5 TRBV7-2
CASSENRVIGDTQYF TGCGCCAGCAGTGAGAACAGGGTGATCGGAGATACGCAGTATTTT 15 - - TRBJ2-3 TRBV10-1
CASSYSGGARSFAAFF TGTGCCAGCAGTTACTCAGGGGGCGCGAGGAGTTTTGCAGCTTTCTTT 16 TRBD1 - TRBJ1-1 TRBV6-5
CSAVGRDEQYF TGCAGCGCCGTGGGGAGGGACGAGCAGTACTTC 11 TRBD2 - TRBJ2-7 TRBV29-1
CASSSRQGSFEAFF TGTGCCAGCAGCTCCCGACAGGGGTCCTTTGAAGCTTTCTTT 14 TRBD1 - TRBJ1-1 TRBV7-6
CASSQGLAGVYEQFF TGTGCCAGCAGCCAGGGTCTAGCGGGAGTATATGAGCAGTTCTTC 15 TRBD2 once TRBJ2-1 TRBV14
CASSVSAGGEETQYF TGTGCCAGCAGCGTTTCGGCGGGAGGCGAAGAGACCCAGTACTTC 15 TRBD2 - TRBJ2-5 TRBV9